These 3 T cell receptor beta chains were all obtained from the same sample, sequenced in a study of T cells in Graves' hyperthyroidism and ophthalmopathy. Authors of the study amplified TCR beta CDR3 regions from RNA transcripts. The study used the HTBI primer set for a first-round RT-PCR of the TCR CDR3. TCRdb independently ran MiXCR on the multiplex PCR reads; one entry per CDR3 protein. The data hold 500,000 or so distinct CDR3 sequences, with 15% to 20% observed a single time. Sequenced: blood. The receptors were sampled from a woman aged 18-29 years with Graves' ophthalmopathy.

The chain has TRBV7-8 and TRBJ2-7, with D unclear. V lost 1 base and J 0 bases, leaving 7 bases between the germline ends. Germline CDR1 and CDR2: SGHVS and FQNEAQ. There are 14 residues in the CDR3. The chain's CDR3 is CASSLVAVSYEQYF. In DNA, the CDR3 is TGTGCCAGCAGCTTAGTCGCGGTCTCCTACGAGCAGTACTTC.

The table lists this clonotype with many counts. The chain has TRBV7-2 and TRBJ2-1; D gene uncertain. This CDR3 is built from 13 residues. Germline V gives CDR1 SGHTA, CDR2 FQGNSA. The ends were cut back, 5 bases at V and 7 bases at J, with 12 bases in the middle. Here the CDR3 reads CASSPLTLNEQFF. The DNA of the CDR3 is TGTGCCAGCAGCCCACTAACTTTGAATGAGCAGTTCTTC.

This clonotype was seen just once. This may be a read error: a much more frequent sequence differs by one nucleotide. The chain carries TRBV28 and TRBJ2-7; a weak D match, TRBD2 (6 bases). The CDR3 is 14 residues long. The germline V gene encodes CDR1 MDHEN and CDR2 SYDVKM. The ends were cut back, 5 bases at V and 4 bases at J, with 15 bases in the middle. CDR3 sequence (DNA): TGTGCCAGCAGTGCCCCGGGAGTGGGGTACGAGCAGTACTTC. Residues: CASSAPGVGYEQYF.